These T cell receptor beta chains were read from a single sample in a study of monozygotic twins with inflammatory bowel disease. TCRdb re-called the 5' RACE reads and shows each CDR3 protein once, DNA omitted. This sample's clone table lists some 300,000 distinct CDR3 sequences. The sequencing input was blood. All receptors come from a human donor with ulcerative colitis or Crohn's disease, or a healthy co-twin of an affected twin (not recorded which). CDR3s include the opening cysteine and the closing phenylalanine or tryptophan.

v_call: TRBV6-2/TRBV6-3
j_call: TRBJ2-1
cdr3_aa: CASRTSGGPYNEQFF

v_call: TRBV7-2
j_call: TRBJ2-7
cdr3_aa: CASSLEVHEQYF

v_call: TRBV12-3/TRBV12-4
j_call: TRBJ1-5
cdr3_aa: CASSLAENQPQHF

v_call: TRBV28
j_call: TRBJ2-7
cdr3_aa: CASSLPSEGGGEQYF

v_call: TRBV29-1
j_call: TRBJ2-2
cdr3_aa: CSVEWQGAVPGELFF

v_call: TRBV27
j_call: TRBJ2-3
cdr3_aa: CASTFSGGPADTQYF

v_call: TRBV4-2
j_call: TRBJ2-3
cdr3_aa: CASSRQGDRSTDTQYF

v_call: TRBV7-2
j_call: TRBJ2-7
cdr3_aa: CASSLAAGTYEQYF

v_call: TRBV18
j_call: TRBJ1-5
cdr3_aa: CASSPTGTGTNQPQHF

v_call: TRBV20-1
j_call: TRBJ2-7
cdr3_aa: CSARVSTTYEQYF

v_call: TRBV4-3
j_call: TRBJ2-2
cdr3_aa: CASSQDVGLPGGELFF

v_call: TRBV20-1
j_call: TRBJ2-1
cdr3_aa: CSARDPWDSYNEQFF

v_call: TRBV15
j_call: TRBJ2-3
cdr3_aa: CATSPAVTDTQYF

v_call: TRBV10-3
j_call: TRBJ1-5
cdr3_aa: CAISDTGLSNQPQHF

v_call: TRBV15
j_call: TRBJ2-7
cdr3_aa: CATSRDHPLPRSYEQYF

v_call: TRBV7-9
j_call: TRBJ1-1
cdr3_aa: CASSTGSANTEAFF

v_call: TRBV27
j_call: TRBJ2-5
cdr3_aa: CASGGLGETQYF

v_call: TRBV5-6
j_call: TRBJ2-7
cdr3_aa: CASSLFWQGSYEQYF

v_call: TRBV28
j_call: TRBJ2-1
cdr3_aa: CASRTTSGSVNEQFF

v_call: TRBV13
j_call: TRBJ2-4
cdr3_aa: CASSLGWAKNIQYF

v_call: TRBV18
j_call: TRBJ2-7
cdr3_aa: CASSPLRTGSSYEQYF

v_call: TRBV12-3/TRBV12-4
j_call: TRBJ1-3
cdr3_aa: CASSRTASSGNTIYF

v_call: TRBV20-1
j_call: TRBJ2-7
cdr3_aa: CSASFRVEQYF

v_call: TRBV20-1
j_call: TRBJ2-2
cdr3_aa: CSARPATNTGELFF

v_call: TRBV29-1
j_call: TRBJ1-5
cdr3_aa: CSVVVEGAGNQPQHF

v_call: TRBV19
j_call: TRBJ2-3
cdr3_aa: CASSIDRAGTGDTQYF

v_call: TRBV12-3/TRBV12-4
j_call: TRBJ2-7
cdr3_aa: CASSLSGGGPYEQYF

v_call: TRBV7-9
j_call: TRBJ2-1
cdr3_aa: CASSLTGSGDEQFF

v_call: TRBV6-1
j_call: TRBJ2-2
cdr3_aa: CASSPRQGSHTGELFF

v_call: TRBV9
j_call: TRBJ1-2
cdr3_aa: CASSVGTQGLDGYTF

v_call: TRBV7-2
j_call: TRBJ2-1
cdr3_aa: CASSGGLAGGRNEQFF

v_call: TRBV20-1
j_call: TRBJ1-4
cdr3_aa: CSARVLGGQGGNEKLFF

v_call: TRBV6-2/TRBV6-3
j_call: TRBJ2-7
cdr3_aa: CATLDSSYEQYF

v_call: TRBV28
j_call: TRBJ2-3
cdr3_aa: CAIARGGSDTQYF

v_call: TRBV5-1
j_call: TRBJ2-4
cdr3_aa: CASSRDGGLEDGMQYF

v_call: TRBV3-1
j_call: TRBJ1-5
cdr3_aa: CASSRDRVGQPQHF

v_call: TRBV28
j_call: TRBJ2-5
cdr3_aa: CASSRMDGQETQYF

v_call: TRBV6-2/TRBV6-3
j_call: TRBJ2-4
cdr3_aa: CASRPTAKLDIQYF

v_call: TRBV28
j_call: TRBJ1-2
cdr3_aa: CATLTGGSGYTF

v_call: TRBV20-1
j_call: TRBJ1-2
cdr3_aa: CSAGPDSTDYGYTF

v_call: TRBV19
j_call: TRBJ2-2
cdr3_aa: CASSPVGHTGELFF

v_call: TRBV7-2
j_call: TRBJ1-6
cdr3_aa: CASSSMRTGSSPLHF

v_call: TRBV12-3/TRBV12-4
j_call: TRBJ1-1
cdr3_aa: CASTIQVGKTEAFF

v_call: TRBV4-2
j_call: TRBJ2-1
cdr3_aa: CASSQGGSGGLYNEQFF

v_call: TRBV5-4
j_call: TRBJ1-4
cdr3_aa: CASSLGGGHEKLFF

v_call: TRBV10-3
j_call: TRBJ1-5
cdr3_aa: CAIQGNSNQPQHF

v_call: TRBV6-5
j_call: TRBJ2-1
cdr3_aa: CASSSTGGPYNEQFF

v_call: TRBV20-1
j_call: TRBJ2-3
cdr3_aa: CSAGLAGHTDTQYF

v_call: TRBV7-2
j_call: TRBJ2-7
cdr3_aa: CASSFSGGGTGLYEQYF

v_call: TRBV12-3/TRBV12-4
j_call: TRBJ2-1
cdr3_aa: CASSPSPGHSSDEQFF

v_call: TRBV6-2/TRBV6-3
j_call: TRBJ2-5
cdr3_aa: CASRAPGSLIQETQYF

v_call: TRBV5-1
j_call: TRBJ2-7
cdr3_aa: CASSSGLEPYEQYF

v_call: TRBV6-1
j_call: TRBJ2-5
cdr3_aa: CASSRPGQGRRITQETQYF

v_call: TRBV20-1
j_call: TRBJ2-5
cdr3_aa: CSACTGGVETQYF

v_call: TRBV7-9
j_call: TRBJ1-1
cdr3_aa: CASSSVGEYTEAFF

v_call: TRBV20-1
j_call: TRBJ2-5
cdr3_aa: CSARGGTGQETQYF

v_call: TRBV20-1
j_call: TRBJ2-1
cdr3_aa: CSARDSGGLKGEQFF